One and the same sample provided the 32 T cell receptor beta chains below, sequenced in a study of blood T cell repertoires in COVID-19. Profiling relied on immunoSEQ multiplex PCR, and the TCRdb table lists in-frame clones only, not all of them. The table has 150,000 to 200,000 clones, about nine tenths seen once. Specimen: peripheral blood. The receptor source for this set is a man younger than 45 with COVID-19, enrolled during active disease.

V gene TRBV18 combines with J gene TRBJ2-5, with 10 bases lining up with TRBD2. The CDR3 consists of 15 residues. Trimming cost V 3 bases and J 4 bases; bases outside gene matches: 5. CDR1 and CDR2 from the germline V gene are KGHSH and LQKENI. The CDR3 nucleotides read TGTGCCAGCTCACCCCCGGGACTAGCGAGAGAGACCCAGTACTTC. Translated: CASSPPGLARETQYF.

The rearrangement joins TRBV29-1 to TRBJ2-7; D might be TRBD2 (6 bases). The CDR3 contains 12 residues. The ends were cut back, 4 bases at V and 2 bases at J, with 9 bases in the middle. The germline V gene encodes CDR1 SQVTM and CDR2 ANQGSEA. CDR3 residues: CSVGRTTYEQYF. The CDR3 DNA sequence: TGCAGCGTTGGACGGACTACCTACGAGCAGTACTTC.

DNA for the CDR3: TGTGCCAGCAGCTTAGCGCGGGGACTAGGGACCTACAATGAGCAGTTCTTC. This gives the protein CASSLARGLGTYNEQFF. V is TRBV7-2 and J is TRBJ2-1; 8 nucleotides line up with TRBD2. The CDR3 runs to 17 residues. The junction had 6 bases not matched to a gene; V was cut back by 0 bases and J by 2 bases. Germline lookup yields CDR1 SGHTA and CDR2 FQGNSA. The full variable domain, with the rest looked up from reference TRBV7-2 and TRBJ2-1, is GAGVSQSPSNKVTEKGKDVELRCDPISGHTALYWYRQSLGQGLEFLIYFQGNSAPDKSGLPSDRFSAERTGGSVSTLTIQRTQQEDSAVYLCASSLARGLGTYNEQFFGPGTRLTVL.

The chain is built from TRBV3-1 (or the pseudogene TRBV3-2) and TRBJ1-6; the D is unclear. Trimming took off 0 bases at V and 6 bases at J, with 9 bases between the two ends. CDR1 and CDR2 from the germline V gene are LGHDT and YNNKEL (reference sequence). The CDR3 contains 15 residues. The CDR3 loop is CASSQDRRFNSPLHF. DNA of the CDR3: TGTGCCAGCAGCCAAGACCGCCGGTTTAATTCACCCCTCCACTTT.

The chain uses TRBV5-4 and TRBJ1-2, with 12 bases fitting TRBD1. The CDR3 contains 15 residues. The germline gives CDR1 SGHNT, CDR2 YYREEE (reference sequence). The ends lost 0 bases at V and 8 bases at J; junction bases unmatched: 5. The CDR3 nucleotides read TGTGCCAGCAGCTTGGGGGGACAGGGGGCTAAGGGCTACACCTTC. Its protein product is CASSLGGQGAKGYTF.

The rearrangement links TRBV2 to TRBJ1-2; 9 bases align to TRBD1. The V and J ends lost 5 bases and 4 bases, in that order; junction bases with no gene match: 5. The CDR3 is 14 amino acids. The germline CDR1 and CDR2 sequences are SNHLY and FYNNEI. Here the CDR3 reads CASSPGTGIYGYTF. In nucleotides, the CDR3 is TGTGCCAGCAGTCCCGGGACAGGGATCTATGGCTACACCTTC.

The chain combines TRBV9 with TRBJ1-2; D might be TRBD1 (6 bases). The germline CDR1 and CDR2 sequences are SGDLS and YYNGEE. This CDR3 is built from 16 residues. Trimming removed 4 bases from V and 2 bases from J, with 18 bases in between. The chain's CDR3 is CASSRMRTAENYGYTF. CDR3 nucleotides: TGTGCCAGCAGCCGGATGAGGACAGCAGAAAACTATGGCTACACCTTC.

V is TRBV6-1 and J is TRBJ1-6, with D uncertain. The CDR3 contains 11 residues. Trimming took 3 bases from V and 10 from J, leaving 4 bases between them. Germline V gene lookup returns CDR1 MNHNS and CDR2 SASEGT. The CDR3 spells CASSDRSPLHF. As DNA, the CDR3 is TGTGCCAGCAGTGATCGGTCACCCCTCCACTTT.

The rearrangement uses TRBV6-5 and TRBJ2-1, with D perhaps matching TRBD1 (6 bases). The CDR3 runs 13 residues. Germline V gene data show CDR1 as MNHEY and CDR2 as SVGAGI. The V end was cut by 6 bases, the J end by 4 bases, with 10 bases between. The CDR3 DNA follows: TGTGCCAGCAGCTTCGACAGGTACAATGAGCAGTTCTTC. It specifies CASSFDRYNEQFF.

The genes are TRBV19 and TRBJ1-5; no clear D gene. From germline, CDR1 is LNHDA and CDR2 SQIVND (reference sequence). The CDR3 is 15 residues long. Trimming cost V 4 bases and J 2 bases, with 12 bases left between them. CDR3 DNA sequence: TGTGCCAGTAGTAGTGGAGTCAGCGGCAATCAGCCCCAGCATTTT. Translating it yields CASSSGVSGNQPQHF.

V usage is TRBV21-1 and J usage is TRBJ1-6; the listed D gene, TRBD1, was not tested against the DNA. TRBV21-1 is deemed a pseudogene. This CDR3 is 22 amino acids long. CDR3 sequence reads: CASSVVVYKKSLYRVNNSPLHF. In nucleotides, the CDR3 is TGTGCCAGCAGCGTCGTAGTGTATAAAAAATCCCTTTACAGGGTAAATAATTCACCCCTCCACTTT.

This chain links TRBV7-3 with TRBJ2-3; 14 nucleotides match TRBD2. V dropped 4 bases and J dropped 3; count of bases not matched to a gene: 9. This CDR3 is 18 amino acids long. CDR1 and CDR2 (germline): SGHTA, FQGTGA. The CDR3 coding sequence is TGTGCCAGCAGCTCCAGACTAGCGGGGGGGCCAGGTACAGATACGCAGTATTTT. Translated: CASSSRLAGGPGTDTQYF.

The V gene is TRBV6-4, the J gene TRBJ2-1; 7 bases are shared with TRBD2. The CDR3 extends over 13 amino acids. Losses at the gene ends were 2 bases for V and 10 bases for J; bases not matched to a gene: 5. CDR1 is MRHNA and CDR2 is SNTAGT in the germline V gene. DNA of the CDR3: TGTGCCAGCAGTGACGAGTGGGGACTAGAGCAGTTCTTC. Its protein is CASSDEWGLEQFF.

The chain is built from TRBV28 and TRBJ1-6; TRBD1 matches 8 bases. The CDR3 contains 15 residues. CDR1 is MDHEN, CDR2 SYDVKM, per germline. The junction had 3 bases not matched to a gene; V was cut back by 1 base and J by 7 bases. The CDR3 coding sequence is TGTGCCAGCAGTTTATTAGGACAGGGAAATTCACCCCTCCACTTT. Protein product: CASSLLGQGNSPLHF.

This sequence joins TRBV19 and TRBJ1-1, with 8 bases aligning to TRBD1. The CDR3 has 14 residues. J gave up 6 bases and V 7 bases, and 10 bases lay outside the gene matches. The germline gives CDR1 LNHDA, CDR2 SQIVND (reference sequence). CDR3 in amino acids: CASTGTGGAAEAFF. Written as DNA, the CDR3 is TGTGCCAGTACCGGGACAGGCGGAGCCGCTGAAGCTTTCTTT.

The J gene is TRBJ2-1, the V gene TRBV6-5; 13 positions agree with TRBD2. CDR3 length equals 14 residues. V shed 6 bases and J 8 bases; nucleotides not matched to a gene: 4. Germline CDR1 is MNHEY and CDR2 is SVGAGI. The CDR3, as DNA: TGTGCCAGCAGGCCGGGACTAGCGGGGCATGAGCAGTTCTTC. It translates to CASRPGLAGHEQFF.

The CDR3 DNA sequence: TGTGCCAGCAGTCGACGGACAGGGGCCTCTTATGGCTACACCTTC. Its protein product is CASSRRTGASYGYTF. The genes are TRBV6-5 and TRBJ1-2; TRBD1 matches 9 bases. CDR3 length: 15 residues. V trimming: 5 bases; J trimming: 5 bases; junction bases outside the gene matches: 9. Germline CDR1 MNHEY, CDR2 SVGAGI.

For this clone: Compared with germline, one end of the junction differs, possibly owing to a read error. The V gene is TRBV9, the J gene TRBJ1-1, with D perhaps matching TRBD1 (6 bases). Germline V lookup: CDR1 SGDLS, CDR2 YYNGEE. The CDR3 loop spans 13 amino acids. The CDR3 sequence: CASSVDRSGHVVF. As DNA, the CDR3 is TGTGCCAGCAGCGTAGACCGATCGGGACATGTGGTCTTT.

V usage is TRBV6-5 and J usage is TRBJ2-7, with TRBD2 identical over 7 bases. The CDR3 is 11 amino acids. The germline V gene encodes CDR1 MNHEY and CDR2 SVGAGI. V shed 6 bases and J 7 bases; nucleotides not matched to a gene: 3. The CDR3 is CASSQRGEQYF. CDR3 bases: TGTGCCAGCAGCCAGCGGGGAGAGCAGTACTTC.

J is TRBJ2-3 and V is TRBV7-2; D not certain. V lost 1 base to trimming and J lost 6 bases, with 11 bases between them. The CDR3 runs to 14 residues. CDR1 is SGHTA, CDR2 FQGNSA, per germline. CDR3 loop: CASSLERVADTQYF. In DNA, the CDR3 is TGTGCCAGCAGCTTAGAACGGGTCGCGGATACGCAGTATTTT.

V and J are TRBV11-3 and TRBJ1-2; D remains ambiguous. This CDR3 comprises 17 residues. Trimming left V 1 base short and J 0 bases short, with 15 bases between. From germline, CDR1 is SGHNT and CDR2 YENEEA. The CDR3 nucleotides read TGTGCCAGCAGCTTAGTCCCCATGGAGGATTCTAACTATGGCTACACCTTC. Amino acid sequence: CASSLVPMEDSNYGYTF.

The chain recombines TRBV5-1 with TRBJ1-1, with TRBD1 matching 8 bases. CDR1 is SGHRS, CDR2 YFSETQ, per germline. Trimming removed 4 bases from V and 0 bases from J; junction bases left unmatched: 8. The CDR3 is made up of 16 amino acids. The CDR3 bases are TGCGCCAGCAGCCCGGGACAGGAAGCGCTGAACACTGAAGCTTTCTTT. This sequence encodes CASSPGQEALNTEAFF.

The chain employs TRBV7-6 and TRBJ1-3, with a weak D call TRBD1 (5 bases). V lost 4 bases and J 0 bases, leaving 13 bases between the germline ends. The CDR3 contains 16 residues. Germline V gives CDR1 SGHVS, CDR2 FNYEAQ. The CDR3 region has the DNA TGTGCCAGCAGCTCCTGGACACTCAGCTCTGGAAACACCATATATTTT. Its translation: CASSSWTLSSGNTIYF.

In its sample, this clone was seen once. The chain uses TRBV18 and TRBJ2-2; perhaps TRBD2 as D (6 bases). This CDR3 comprises 17 residues. The germline V gene encodes CDR1 KGHSH and CDR2 LQKENI. Trimming took off 2 bases at V and 11 bases at J, with 24 bases between the two ends. The CDR3 DNA sequence: TGTGCCAGCTCACCAGCCGGGAGTTCGAGCCCGGGAGAAGAGCTGTTTTTT. It encodes CASSPAGSSSPGEELFF.

This chain joins TRBV7-2 and TRBJ1-1; TRBD1 is a possible D gene (5 bases). Germline V CDR1 and CDR2: SGHTA, FQGNSA. V was shortened by 3 bases and J by 0 bases, with 11 bases between the two germline ends. The CDR3 is 15 amino acids. The CDR3 DNA sequence: TGTGCCAGCAGCTTGACCGAGACAGTGAACACTGAAGCTTTCTTT. Amino acid sequence: CASSLTETVNTEAFF.

This sequence joins TRBV29-1 and TRBJ1-1; D is ambiguous. Trimming cost V 3 bases and J 6 bases, with 20 bases left between them. CDR1 is SQVTM and CDR2 is ANQGSEA in the germline V gene. This CDR3 region has 15 residues. CDR3 region: CSVDSREVGSAEAFF. The CDR3 bases are TGCAGCGTTGATTCCCGGGAGGTTGGGTCTGCTGAAGCTTTCTTT.

DNA for the CDR3: TGTGCCAGCAGCGCGACAACCCGGGGCAATGAGCAGTTCTTC. Translated: CASSATTRGNEQFF. This rearrangement joins TRBV7-3 to TRBJ2-1; perhaps TRBD2 as D (5 bases). The germline V and J ends were trimmed by 5 bases and 6 bases, with 14 bases remaining between them. Looked up from germline, CDR1 is SGHTA and CDR2 is FQGTGA. The CDR3 sequence is 14 residues long.

A word on this clone: The sample has other DNA sequences that encode this CDR3 too. This chain uses TRBV6-2 or TRBV6-3 with TRBJ2-7, with D hard to call. The CDR3 runs to 13 residues. Germline V gene sequence: CDR1 MNHEY, CDR2 SVGEGT. V lost 4 bases and J 1 base, leaving 8 bases between the germline ends. The DNA for the CDR3 is TGTGCCAGCAGTTTAACTGGTTCCTACGAGCAGTACTTC. Its translation: CASSLTGSYEQYF.

V is TRBV3-1 (or the pseudogene TRBV3-2) and J is TRBJ1-1; D gene unclear. CDR1 is LGHDT and CDR2 is YNNKEL in the germline V gene (reference sequence). Between the trimmed V and J ends, which lost 4 bases and 0 bases, there was a span of 15 bases. The CDR3 is 16 amino acids. Here the CDR3 DNA reads TGTGCCAGCAGCCTGTTTGGGGAGGGAATGAACACTGAAGCTTTCTTT. It is translated as CASSLFGEGMNTEAFF.

Of note for this clone: The DNA is left out, because the CDR3 cannot be placed on it with certainty; the CDR3 is given as TCRdb lists it. The chain couples TRBV7-9 to TRBJ2-1; the table's TRBD2 call for D was not verified on the DNA. Germline V gives CDR1 SEHNR, CDR2 FQNEAQ (reference sequence). Both ends counted, the CDR3 spans 14 residues. The CDR3 protein is CASSLAVAGGAWFF.

This clone has more than one count but fewer than ten. The chain recombines TRBV30 with TRBJ1-6; D is unresolved. V dropped 1 base and J dropped 7 bases, with 14 bases sitting between them. In germline, CDR1 is GTSNPN, CDR2 SVGIG (reference sequence). The CDR3 sequence is 15 residues long. The CDR3 bases are TGTGCCTGGAGTGGGAGGATCCGGGTGAATTCACCCCTCCACTTT. This gives the protein CAWSGRIRVNSPLHF.

The rearrangement joins TRBV24-1 to TRBJ1-3; D may be TRBD1 (5 bases). CDR3 size: 14 residues. CDR1 and CDR2 (germline): KGHDR, SFDVKD. V dropped 7 bases and J dropped 8 bases, with 17 bases sitting between them. CDR3 protein: CATRPNGGGDTIYF. The CDR3 coding sequence is TGTGCCACCAGGCCAAACGGGGGAGGAGACACCATATATTTT.